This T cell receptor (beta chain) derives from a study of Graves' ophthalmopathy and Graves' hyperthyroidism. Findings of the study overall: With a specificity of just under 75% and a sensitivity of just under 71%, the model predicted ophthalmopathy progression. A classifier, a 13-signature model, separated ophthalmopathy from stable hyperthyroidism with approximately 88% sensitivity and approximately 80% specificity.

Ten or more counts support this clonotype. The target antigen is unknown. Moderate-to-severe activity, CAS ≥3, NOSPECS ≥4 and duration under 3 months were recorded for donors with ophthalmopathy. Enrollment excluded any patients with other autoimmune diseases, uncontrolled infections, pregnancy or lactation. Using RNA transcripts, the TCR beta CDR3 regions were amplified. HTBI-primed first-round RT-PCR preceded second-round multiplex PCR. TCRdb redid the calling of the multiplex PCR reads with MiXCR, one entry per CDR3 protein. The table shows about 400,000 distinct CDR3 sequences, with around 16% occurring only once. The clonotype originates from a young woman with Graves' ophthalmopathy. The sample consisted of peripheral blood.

The CDR3 nucleotides are TGTGCCAGCAGTGACTCGAAATGCGTGCCCCAGCATTTT. Protein sequence: CASSDSKCVPQHF. This rearrangement joins TRBV6-4 to TRBJ1-5, with unresolved D. Trimming took off 0 bases at V and 9 bases at J, with 9 bases between the two ends. CDR3 size: 13 residues. In germline, CDR1 is MRHNA, CDR2 SNTAGT.